By share, the clone carrying this TCR beta chain counts as medium-sized. As yet, its antigen is unknown. 5'-RACE, quantitative and with molecular barcodes, yielded the TCR beta libraries. A single record per CDR3 protein comes from TCRdb applying MiXCR to the 5' RACE reads. The sample contains under 7,500 distinct CDR3 sequences, around 1.9% of which appear only once. The data were obtained in a study of CD8 T cells in ankylosing spondylitis. Study findings and constraints: A TCR beta motif made of several highly homologous variants seemed typical of ankylosing spondylitis blood.

The V end lost 4 bases, the J end lost 9 bases, and 16 bases lay between the germline ends. The CDR3 is 14 residues long. CDR1 SGDLS and CDR2 YYNGEE come from the germline V gene. The V gene is TRBV9, the J gene TRBJ2-2; possible D gene TRBD2, 5 bases. The clonotype comes from a male donor with ankylosing spondylitis or in good health (not recorded which). The material sequenced was blood, either unsorted or a sorted T cell fraction (not recorded which). The CDR3 reads CASSPWPRGWELFF. CDR3 in DNA: TGTGCCAGCAGCCCGTGGCCTAGAGGGTGGGAGCTGTTTTTT.